This T cell receptor (beta chain) came from a study of neurological immune-mediated disorders (dated by TCRdb to 2018 to 2020). In terms of the full investigation: Peripheral blood TCR-beta repertoires from HTLV-I-associated myelopathy (HAM/TSP) patients, multiple sclerosis patients and healthy controls were compared by UMI-based sequencing. The cohort included around 70 subjects: approximately 14 with HAM/TSP, about 34 with multiple sclerosis, and 20 healthy controls. The approximately 96 TCR-beta libraries covered PBMC samples along with longitudinal samples, technical triplicates, and paired sorted CD4+ and CD8+ T-cell subsets. Overall results and qualifications from the work: TCR clonal expansion was highest in HAM/TSP patients and lowest in MS patients, with MS patients falling below even healthy controls. No identical CDR3 amino acid sequences were found to be shared among expanded clones across subjects, suggesting that TCR-beta repertoires were private in all groups.

cDNA was synthesized by template-switch 5'RACE using a primer with a 10-nucleotide random unique molecular identifier that tagged each TCR transcript. Every sequencing run yielded over 190 million TCR-beta sequences covering 15-18 subjects. The RNeasy kit was used to extract total RNA. The KAPA Real-time Library Amplification kit was used to amplify TCR-beta VDJ regions with primers for the TCR constant region and the 5'RACE anchor. A first PCR added sample indexes and Illumina adaptors, and a second PCR then raised library yield. After Ampure bead purification, the TCR product of roughly 650 bp was size-selected on a 2% E-gel SizeSelection system. Library quality was checked on a Bioanalyzer, concentration was measured with Qubit, and libraries were quantified with the Kapa Library Quantification kit before pooling. Paired-end 2 x 150 bp sequencing of the libraries was performed on an Illumina HiSeq 2500. To increase sequence diversity, roughly 24-30% phiX was spiked into each library pool. The original pipeline was this. Quality-filtered reads were processed with the UMI-based MiGEC pipeline, and over 75% of raw TCR sequences were removed by the MiGEC pipeline during error correction. VDJ genes were aligned to IMGT germline references, and clonotypes were defined by unique CDR3 amino acid sequence plus V-J genes. Clonal expansion, Shannon diversity, and CDR3 relatedness (CalcPairwiseDistances, ClusterSamples) were evaluated with VDJtools, and phylogenetic trees were built with CLCbio workbench. A clone was classed as expanded if it had 8 or more unique UMIs, a cutoff based on coefficient-of-variation modelling across technical triplicates. TCRdb trimmed public reads at Q25 via fastp, called clones via MiXCR and kept in-frame beta chains. Identical CDR3 proteins give one entry, which carries the most common genes and DNA. The V and J calls come from TCRdb's annotation, not from the publication. The sample records about 28,000 distinct CDR3 sequences, around 12% of which are singletons. The ten largest clones take up 6% to 8% of the sample.

Healthy controls were blood bank volunteers in Maryland, USA. Unsorted PBMC libraries were generated from 2 million PBMCs stored in RNAlater at -80 °C until RNA extraction. Peripheral blood was subjected to Ficoll-Hypaque density gradient centrifugation to isolate PBMCs, which were then cryopreserved in liquid nitrogen. The CDR3 covers 15 residues, taking in both the cysteine and the phenylalanine. The entry retains the CDR3 DNA only, 45 bases that are in frame from base 1. The germline V gene (reference sequence) provides CDR1 MNHEY and CDR2 SMNVEV. V ends up 4 bases short and J 4 bases short, with an unmatched junction base count of 5. This clonotype was seen repeatedly, ten times or more. Which antigen it targets is not known. No clone much larger than this one lies a single base away; base qualities are absent.

The sequence links TRBV27 to TRBJ2-2; the central 8 bases match TRBD1. This TCR was recovered from a man aged 55-75 years in good health. Sequencing input: PBMCs. This receptor has the CDR3 CASSSRQGFTGELFF. In nucleotides, the sequence is TGTGCCAGCAGTTCGCGACAGGGGTTCACCGGGGAGCTGTTTTTT.